This record looks at one T cell receptor (beta chain) sequence and its context. The antigen remains unidentified. Produced via immunoSEQ multiplex PCR; TCRdb's table is partial and in-frame only. The sample has about 57,000 clones; roughly three fifths are singletons. This sample was taken from a study of cytotoxic CD8 clonotypes in ibrutinib-treated CLL. On the study more broadly: For this cohort, patients were ten to twelve relapsed/refractory and 15 treatment-naive, while under 18 were IGHV unmutated. Study results and caveats: Baseline levels of clonality went above those of age-matched healthy donors and moved with circulating CD8+ T-cell counts.

The CDR3 extends over 15 amino acids. Germline assignment: CDR1 SGHRS and CDR2 YFSETQ. The sequences come from PBMCs, collected after 24 months of ibrutinib treatment. The origin of this receptor is a human donor with chronic lymphocytic leukemia. The chain has TRBV5-1 and TRBJ2-5; 8 nucleotides line up with TRBD1. The J call may be incorrect, as the DNA end agrees better with TRBJ2-7. Here the CDR3 reads CASSLVTGEEGEQYF. CDR3 sequence (DNA): TGCGCCAGCAGCTTGGTGACAGGGGAGGAGGGCGAGCAGTACTTC.